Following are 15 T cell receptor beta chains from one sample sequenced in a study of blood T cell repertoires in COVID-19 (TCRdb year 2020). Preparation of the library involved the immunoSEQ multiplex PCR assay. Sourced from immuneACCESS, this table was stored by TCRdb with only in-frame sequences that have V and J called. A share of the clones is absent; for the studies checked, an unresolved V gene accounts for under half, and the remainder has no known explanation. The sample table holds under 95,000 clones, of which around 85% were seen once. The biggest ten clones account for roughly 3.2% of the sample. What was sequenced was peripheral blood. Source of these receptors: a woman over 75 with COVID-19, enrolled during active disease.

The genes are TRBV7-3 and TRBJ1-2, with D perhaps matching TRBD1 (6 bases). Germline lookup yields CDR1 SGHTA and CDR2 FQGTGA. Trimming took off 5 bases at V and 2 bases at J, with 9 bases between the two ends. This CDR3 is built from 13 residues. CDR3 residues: CASSRTGNYGYTF. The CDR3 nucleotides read TGTGCCAGCAGCCGCACAGGGAACTATGGCTACACCTTC.

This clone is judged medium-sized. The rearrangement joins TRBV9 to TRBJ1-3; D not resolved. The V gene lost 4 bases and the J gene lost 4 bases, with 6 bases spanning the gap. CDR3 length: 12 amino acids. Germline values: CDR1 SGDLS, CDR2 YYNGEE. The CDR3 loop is CASSHYGNTIYF. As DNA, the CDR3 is TGTGCCAGCAGCCACTACGGAAACACCATATATTTT. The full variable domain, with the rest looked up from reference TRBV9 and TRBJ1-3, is DSGVTQTPKHLITATGQRVTLRCSPRSGDLSVYWYQQSLDQGLQFLIQYYNGEERAKGNILERFSAQQFPDLHSELNLSSLELGDSALYFCASSHYGNTIYFGEGSWLTVV.

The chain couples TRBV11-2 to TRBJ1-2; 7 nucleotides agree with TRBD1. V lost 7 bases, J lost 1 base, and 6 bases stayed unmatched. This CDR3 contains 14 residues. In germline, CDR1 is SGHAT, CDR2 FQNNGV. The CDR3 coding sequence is TGTGCCAGCATGCACAGGGGTTATAACTATGGCTACACCTTC. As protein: CASMHRGYNYGYTF.

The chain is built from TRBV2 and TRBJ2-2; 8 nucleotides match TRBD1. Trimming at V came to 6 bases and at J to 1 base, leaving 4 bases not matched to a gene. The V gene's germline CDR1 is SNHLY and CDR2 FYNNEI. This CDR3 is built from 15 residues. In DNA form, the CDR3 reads TGTGCCAGCAGAGCGGACAGGGTGAACACCGGGGAGCTGTTTTTT. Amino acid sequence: CASRADRVNTGELFF.

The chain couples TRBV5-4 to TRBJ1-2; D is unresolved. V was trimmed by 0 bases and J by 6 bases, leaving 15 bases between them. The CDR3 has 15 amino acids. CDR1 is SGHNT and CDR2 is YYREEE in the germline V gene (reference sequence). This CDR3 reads CASSLGGLLANGYTF. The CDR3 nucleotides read TGTGCCAGCAGCTTGGGAGGCCTCCTTGCGAATGGCTACACCTTC.

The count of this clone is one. The CDR3 spells CASSPPVAPTDTQYF. The DNA of the CDR3 is TGTGCCAGCTCACCACCCGTGGCCCCCACAGATACGCAGTATTTT. V and J are TRBV18 and TRBJ2-3; D is unclear. CDR1 KGHSH and CDR2 LQKENI come from the germline V gene. The length of the CDR3 is 15 residues. Trimming pared 0 bases from V and 2 bases from J, leaving 9 bases between.

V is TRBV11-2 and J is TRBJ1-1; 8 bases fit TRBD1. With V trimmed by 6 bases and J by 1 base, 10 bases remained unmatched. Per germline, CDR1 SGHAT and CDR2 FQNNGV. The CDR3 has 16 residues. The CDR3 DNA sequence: TGTGCCAGCAGTCCACTCCAGGGGGCTAGGAACACTGAAGCTTTCTTT. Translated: CASSPLQGARNTEAFF. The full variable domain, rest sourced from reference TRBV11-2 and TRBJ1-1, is EAGVAQSPRYKIIEKRQSVAFWCNPISGHATLYWYQQILGQGPKLLIQFQNNGVVDDSQLPKDRFSAERLKGVDSTLKIQPAKLEDSAVYLCASSPLQGARNTEAFFGQGTRLTVV.

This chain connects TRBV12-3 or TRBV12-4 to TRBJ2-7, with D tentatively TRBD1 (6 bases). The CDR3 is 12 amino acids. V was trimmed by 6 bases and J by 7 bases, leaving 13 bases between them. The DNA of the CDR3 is TGTGCCAGCAGCAACAGGGTTCGGGAGCAGTACTTC. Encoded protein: CASSNRVREQYF.

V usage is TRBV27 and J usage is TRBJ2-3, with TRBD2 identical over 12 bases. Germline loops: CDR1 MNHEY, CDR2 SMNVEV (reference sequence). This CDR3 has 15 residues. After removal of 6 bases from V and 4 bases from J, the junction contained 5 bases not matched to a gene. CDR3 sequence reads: CASRKTSGRADTQYF. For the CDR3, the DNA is TGTGCCAGCAGAAAGACTAGCGGGAGAGCAGATACGCAGTATTTT.

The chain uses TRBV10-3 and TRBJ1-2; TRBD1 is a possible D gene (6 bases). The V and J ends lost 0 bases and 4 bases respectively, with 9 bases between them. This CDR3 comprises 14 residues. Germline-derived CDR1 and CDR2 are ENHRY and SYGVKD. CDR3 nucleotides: TGTGCCATCAGTGAGTCGTCGGACAGCTATGGCTACACCTTC. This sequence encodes CAISESSDSYGYTF.

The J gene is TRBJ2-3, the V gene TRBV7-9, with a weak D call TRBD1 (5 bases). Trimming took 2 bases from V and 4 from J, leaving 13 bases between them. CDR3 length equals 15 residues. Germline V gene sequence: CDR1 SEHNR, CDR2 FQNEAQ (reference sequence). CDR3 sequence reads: CASSLTWGSADTQYF. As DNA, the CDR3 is TGTGCCAGCAGCTTAACCTGGGGCAGCGCAGATACGCAGTATTTT.

CDR3 sequence reads: CAARIAGGYTF. The CDR3 bases are TGTGCCGCGCGGATTGCGGGTGGCTACACCTTC. The gene calls are TRBV28 and TRBJ1-2; D call uncertain. Trimming left V 11 bases short and J 7 bases short, with 14 bases between. The CDR3 covers 11 residues. Germline CDR1 MDHEN, CDR2 SYDVKM.

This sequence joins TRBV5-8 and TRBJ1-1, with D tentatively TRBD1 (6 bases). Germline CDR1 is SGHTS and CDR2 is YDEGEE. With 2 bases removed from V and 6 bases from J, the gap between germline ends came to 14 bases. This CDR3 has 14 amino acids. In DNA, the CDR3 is TGTGCCAGCAGCTTAGGGGGTTATGCGGCTGAAGCTTTCTTT. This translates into CASSLGGYAAEAFF.

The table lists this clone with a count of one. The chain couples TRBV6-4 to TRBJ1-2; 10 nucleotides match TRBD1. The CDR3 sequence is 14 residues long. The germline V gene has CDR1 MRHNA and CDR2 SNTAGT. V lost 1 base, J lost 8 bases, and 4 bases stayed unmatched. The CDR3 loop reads CASSDFGTGVGYTF. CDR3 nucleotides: TGTGCCAGCAGTGACTTCGGGACAGGGGTGGGCTACACCTTC.

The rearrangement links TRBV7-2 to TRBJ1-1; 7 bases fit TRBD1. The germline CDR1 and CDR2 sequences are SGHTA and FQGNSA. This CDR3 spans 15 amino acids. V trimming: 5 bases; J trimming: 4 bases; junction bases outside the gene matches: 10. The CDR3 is CASSPPQGMFTEAFF. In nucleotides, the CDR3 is TGTGCCAGCAGCCCCCCACAGGGGATGTTCACTGAAGCTTTCTTT. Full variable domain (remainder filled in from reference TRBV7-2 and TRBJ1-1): GAGVSQSPSNKVTEKGKDVELRCDPISGHTALYWYRQSLGQGLEFLIYFQGNSAPDKSGLPSDRFSAERTGGSVSTLTIQRTQQEDSAVYLCASSPPQGMFTEAFFGQGTRLTVV.